Given below is one T cell receptor (beta chain) in context. The antigen it binds to is not known. Qualities for individual bases were not recorded, and no much larger clone is one base off. The data are from a study of molecular identifiers for immune sequencing clone quantification listed by TCRdb under 2018. Regarding the study in general: For a replicate experiment, RNA from roughly 20,000 or 100,000 naive CD8 T cells was divided into five aliquots, and four of the five aliquots were sequenced. The study was a methods study using CD8 T cells to benchmark molecular-identifier clustering-based TCR repertoire sequencing (MIDCIRS) and TCR RNA copy counting.

Libraries of naive CD8 T cells were built from anywhere between about 19,000 and 1,100,000 sorted cells, with 10%, 30% or 50% of the purified RNA used. Naive CD8 T cells were FACS-sorted as CD8+CD4-CCR7+CD45RA+ on a BD FACSAria II into RLT Plus buffer. Detection sensitivity was tested by spiking Jurkat RNA equal to approximately 9 TCR copies' worth into samples containing roughly 18,000-1,000,000 naive CD8 T cells. Enrichment of CD8 T cells was done with RosetteSep CD8+ T Cell Enrichment Cocktail plus Ficoll-Paque, and ACK red cell lysis came afterward. General conclusions and limits of the study: In CMV-specific effector cells, clones with more than 20 RNA copies contained over 98% of molecules, whereas in naive cells such clones contained under 1% of molecules. A single cell's worth of spiked-in Jurkat TCR RNA was reported detectable even among around 970,000 naive CD8 T cells. Spiked-in Jurkat TCR RNA (approximately 10 copies' worth), which is not part of the donor repertoire, was contained in the naive libraries. Modeling indicated approximately 3.2 TCR RNA copies recovered per cell, compared with roughly 9.7 by digital PCR, which implies a capture efficiency of approximately 30%. Without barcode sub-clustering, chimeric consensus sequences inflated TCR diversity; chimeras reached as high as 47%. Highly expanded clone sizes could be underestimated because identical TCR molecules may share a barcode.

Inclusive of the bounding cysteine and phenylalanine, the CDR3 is 15 residues long. The kept DNA is CDR3 alone, 45 bases in frame from the first base. V is shortened by 1 base, J by 6 bases, and the region joining them spans 16 bases. Reading the germline V gene (reference sequence) gives CDR1 SGHKS and CDR2 YYEKEE. Libraries came from PCR. Sequencing was carried out with a NextSeq 500. Preparation of bulk TCR libraries followed a previously described approach, with the TCR primers listed in Table S5. Purification of total RNA was performed with the Qiagen AllPrep DNA/RNA kit. Before any analysis, reads coming from multiple sequencing runs of the same library were combined into one pool. The authors' analysis ran thus. Reads were retained only if the reads had an exact TCR constant sequence, and the retained reads were trimmed to 150 nt and grouped according to their 12-nt molecular barcodes. Reads inside each barcode group were sub-clustered using a 15% Levenshtein threshold, and a quality-weighted consensus sequence was constructed for each RNA molecule. Non-functional sequences were excluded, and lower-count sequences lying one edit away from another sequence were also excluded. Based on a fit of two negative binomial distributions, barcode sub-clusters having less than 20% of the maximum read count were discarded. TCRdb handled the public reads itself, with Q25 trimming in fastp and clone calling in MiXCR, and kept productive beta chains. Identical CDR3 protein sequences are pooled into one entry, listed with their most common genes and DNA. What appears here as the V and J calls and clone size reflects TCRdb's work, not the paper's. In all, the sample holds hundreds of thousands of distinct CDR3 sequences, and over 25% of those were seen once. The top ten constitute 0.7% to 0.95% of the sample.

The source material was naive CD8+ T cells from blood, with Jurkat cell RNA spiked in. Per the publication, the cell subset or site label means: FACS-sorted CD8+CD4-CCR7+CD45RA+ naive T cells. Recombination linked TRBV5-5 to TRBJ1-2; 6 matching bases give a weak D call of TRBD1. The sequence was obtained from a human donor in good health. Some libraries in this study had Jurkat cell RNA spiked in. The CDR3 reads as follows: CASSLRVDSYNGYTF. The DNA is as follows: TGTGCCAGCAGCTTGAGGGTGGACAGTTATAATGGCTACACCTTC.